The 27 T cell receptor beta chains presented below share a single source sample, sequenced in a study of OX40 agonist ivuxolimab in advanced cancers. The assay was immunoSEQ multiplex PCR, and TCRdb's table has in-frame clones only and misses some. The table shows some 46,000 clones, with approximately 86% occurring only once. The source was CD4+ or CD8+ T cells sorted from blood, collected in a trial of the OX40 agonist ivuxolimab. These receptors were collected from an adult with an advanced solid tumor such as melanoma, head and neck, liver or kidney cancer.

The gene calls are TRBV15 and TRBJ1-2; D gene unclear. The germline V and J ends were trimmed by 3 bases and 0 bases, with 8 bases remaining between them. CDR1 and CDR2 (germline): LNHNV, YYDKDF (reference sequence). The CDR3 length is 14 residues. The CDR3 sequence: CATSSGEANYGYTF. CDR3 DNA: TGTGCCACCAGCAGTGGTGAGGCTAACTATGGCTACACCTTC.

Written as DNA, the CDR3 is TGCGCCAGCAGCTTGGATCTGGGGGGCACAGATACGCAGTATTTT. This encodes CASSLDLGGTDTQYF. The rearrangement uses TRBV5-1 and TRBJ2-3; D possibly uses TRBD1 or TRBD2 (5 bases each). The CDR3 spans 15 residues. The V end was cut by 0 bases, the J end by 1 base, with 9 bases between. Germline CDR1 and CDR2: SGHRS and YFSETQ.

This CDR3 reads CASSLGASGANVLTF. CDR3 nucleotides: TGTGCCAGCAGCTTAGGGGCCTCTGGGGCCAACGTCCTGACTTTC. V gene TRBV11-2 combines with J gene TRBJ2-6; D ambiguous. The germline V and J ends were trimmed by 1 base and 0 bases, with 4 bases remaining between them. Germline CDR1 reads SGHAT; CDR2 reads FQNNGV. This CDR3 has 15 amino acids.

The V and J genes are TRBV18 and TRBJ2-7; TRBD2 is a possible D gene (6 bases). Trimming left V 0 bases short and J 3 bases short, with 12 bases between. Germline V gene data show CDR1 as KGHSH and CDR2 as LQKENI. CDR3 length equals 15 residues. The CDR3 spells CASSPPAGGIYEQYF. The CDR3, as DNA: TGTGCCAGCTCACCACCAGCGGGCGGAATCTACGAGCAGTACTTC.

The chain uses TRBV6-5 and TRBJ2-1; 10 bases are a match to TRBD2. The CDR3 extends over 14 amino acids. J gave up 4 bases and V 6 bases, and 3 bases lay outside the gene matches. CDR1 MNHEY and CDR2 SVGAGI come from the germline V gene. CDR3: CASRLLAGYNEQFF. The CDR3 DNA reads TGTGCCAGCAGACTACTAGCGGGATACAATGAGCAGTTCTTC.

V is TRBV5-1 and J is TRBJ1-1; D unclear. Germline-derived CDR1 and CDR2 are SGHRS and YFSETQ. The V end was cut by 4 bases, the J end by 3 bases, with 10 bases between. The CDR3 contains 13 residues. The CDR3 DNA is TGCGCCAGCAGCGTGCAAGGACACACTGAAGCTTTCTTT. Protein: CASSVQGHTEAFF.

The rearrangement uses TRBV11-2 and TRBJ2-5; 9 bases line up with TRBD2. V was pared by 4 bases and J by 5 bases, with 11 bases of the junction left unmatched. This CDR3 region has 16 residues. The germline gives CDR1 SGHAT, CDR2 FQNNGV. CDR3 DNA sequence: TGTGCCAGCAGCTCCGGTGGGCTAGCGGGAAGGGAGACCCAGTACTTC. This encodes CASSSGGLAGRETQYF.

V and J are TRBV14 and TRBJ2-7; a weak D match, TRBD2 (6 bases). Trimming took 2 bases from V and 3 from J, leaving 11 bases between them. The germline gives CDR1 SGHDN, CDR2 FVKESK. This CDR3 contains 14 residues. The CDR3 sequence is CASSQTGASYEQYF. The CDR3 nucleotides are TGTGCCAGCAGCCAAACGGGAGCTAGCTACGAGCAGTACTTC. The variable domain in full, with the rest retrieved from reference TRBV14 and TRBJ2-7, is EAGVTQFPSHSVIEKGQTVTLRCDPISGHDNLYWYRRVMGKEIKFLLHFVKESKQDESGMPNNRFLAERTGGTYSTLKVQPAELEDSGVYFCASSQTGASYEQYFGPGTRLTVT.

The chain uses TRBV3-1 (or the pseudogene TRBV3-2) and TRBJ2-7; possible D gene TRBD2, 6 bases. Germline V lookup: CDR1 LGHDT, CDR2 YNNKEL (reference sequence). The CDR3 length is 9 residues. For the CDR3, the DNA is TGTCGGGGGAATTACGAGCAGTACTTC. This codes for CRGNYEQYF.

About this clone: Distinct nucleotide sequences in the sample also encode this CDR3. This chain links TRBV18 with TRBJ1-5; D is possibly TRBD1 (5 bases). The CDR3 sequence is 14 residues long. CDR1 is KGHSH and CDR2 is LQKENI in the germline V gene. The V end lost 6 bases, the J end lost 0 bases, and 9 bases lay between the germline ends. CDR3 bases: TGTGCCAGCTCCGGGCAGGGTAGCAATCAGCCCCAGCATTTT. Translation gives CASSGQGSNQPQHF.

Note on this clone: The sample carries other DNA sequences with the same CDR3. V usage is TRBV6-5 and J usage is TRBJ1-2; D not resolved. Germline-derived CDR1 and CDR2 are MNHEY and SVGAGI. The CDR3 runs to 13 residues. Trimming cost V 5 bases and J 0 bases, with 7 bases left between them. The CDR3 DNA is TGTGCCAGCAGTCCGGGAGCTAACTATGGCTACACCTTC. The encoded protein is CASSPGANYGYTF.

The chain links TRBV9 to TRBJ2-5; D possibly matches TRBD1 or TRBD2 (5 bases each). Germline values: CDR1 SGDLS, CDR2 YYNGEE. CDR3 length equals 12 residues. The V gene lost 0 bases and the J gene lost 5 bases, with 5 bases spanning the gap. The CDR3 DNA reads TGTGCCAGCAGCGTAGGGGGGGAGACCCAGTACTTC. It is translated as CASSVGGETQYF.

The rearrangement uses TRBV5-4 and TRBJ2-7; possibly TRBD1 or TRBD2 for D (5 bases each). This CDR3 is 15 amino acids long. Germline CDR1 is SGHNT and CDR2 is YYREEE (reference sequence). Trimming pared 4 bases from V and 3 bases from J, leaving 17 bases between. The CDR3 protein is CASSQDWLGGYEQYF. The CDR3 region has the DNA TGTGCCAGCAGCCAAGATTGGCTTGGGGGCTACGAGCAGTACTTC.

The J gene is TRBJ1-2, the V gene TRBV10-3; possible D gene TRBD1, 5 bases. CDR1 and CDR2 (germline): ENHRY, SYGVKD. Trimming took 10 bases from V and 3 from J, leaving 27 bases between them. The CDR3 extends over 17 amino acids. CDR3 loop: CASWGGGGPGTYYGYTF. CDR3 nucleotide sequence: TGTGCCAGTTGGGGGGGTGGAGGGCCCGGGACGTACTATGGCTACACCTTC.

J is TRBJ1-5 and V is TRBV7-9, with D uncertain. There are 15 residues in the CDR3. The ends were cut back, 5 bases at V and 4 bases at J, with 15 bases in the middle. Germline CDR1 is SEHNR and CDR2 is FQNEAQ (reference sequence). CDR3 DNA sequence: TGTGCCAGCAGCCCGAGTTGGACCGATAATCAGCCCCAGCATTTT. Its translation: CASSPSWTDNQPQHF.

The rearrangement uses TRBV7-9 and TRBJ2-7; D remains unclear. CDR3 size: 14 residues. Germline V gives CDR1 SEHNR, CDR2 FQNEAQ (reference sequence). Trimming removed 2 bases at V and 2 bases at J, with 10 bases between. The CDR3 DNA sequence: TGTGCCAGCAGCTTAACTCGGGCTCCCTACGAGCAGTACTTC. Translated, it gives CASSLTRAPYEQYF.

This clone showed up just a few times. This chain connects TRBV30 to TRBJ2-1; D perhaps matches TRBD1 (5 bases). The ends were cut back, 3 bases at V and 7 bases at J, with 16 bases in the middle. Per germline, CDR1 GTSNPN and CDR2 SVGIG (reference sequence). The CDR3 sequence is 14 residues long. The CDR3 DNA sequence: TGTGCCTGGAGCCGAACAGGTTTCGAAAATGAGCAGTTCTTC. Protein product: CAWSRTGFENEQFF.

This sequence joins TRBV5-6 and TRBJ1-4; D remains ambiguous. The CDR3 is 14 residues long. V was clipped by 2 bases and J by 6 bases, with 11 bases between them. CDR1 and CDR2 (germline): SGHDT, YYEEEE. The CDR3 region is CASSLTINDEKLFF. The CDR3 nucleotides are TGTGCCAGCAGCTTAACGATAAACGATGAAAAACTGTTTTTT.

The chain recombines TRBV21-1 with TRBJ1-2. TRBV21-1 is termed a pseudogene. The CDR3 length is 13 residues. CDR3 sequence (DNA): TGTGCCAGCAGCAAACGAACCGGGAATGGCTACACCTTC. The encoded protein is CASSKRTGNGYTF.

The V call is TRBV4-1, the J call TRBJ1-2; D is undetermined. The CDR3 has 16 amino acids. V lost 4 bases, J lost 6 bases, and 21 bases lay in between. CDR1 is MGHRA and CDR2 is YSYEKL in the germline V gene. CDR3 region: CASSRDPGGNLDGYTF. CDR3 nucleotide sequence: TGCGCCAGCAGCCGAGACCCGGGAGGAAATCTAGATGGCTACACCTTC.

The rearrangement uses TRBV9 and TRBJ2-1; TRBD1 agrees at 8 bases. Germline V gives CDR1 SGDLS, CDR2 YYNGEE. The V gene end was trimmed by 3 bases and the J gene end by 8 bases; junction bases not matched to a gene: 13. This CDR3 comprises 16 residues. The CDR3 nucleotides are TGTGCCAGCAGCGAGGAGGGGTCAGGGGGCTGGGATGAGCAGTTCTTC. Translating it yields CASSEEGSGGWDEQFF.

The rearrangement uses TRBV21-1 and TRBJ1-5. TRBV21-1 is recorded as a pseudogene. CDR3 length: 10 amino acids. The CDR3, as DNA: TGTGCCAGCAGCAAAGGTAGGCCAGATTTT. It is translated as CASSKGRPDF.

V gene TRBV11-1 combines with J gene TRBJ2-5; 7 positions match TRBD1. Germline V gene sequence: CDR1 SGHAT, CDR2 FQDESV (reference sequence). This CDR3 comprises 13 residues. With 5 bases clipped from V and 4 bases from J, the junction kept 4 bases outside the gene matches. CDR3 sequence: CASSQNRGETQYF. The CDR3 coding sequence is TGTGCCAGCAGCCAAAACAGGGGAGAGACCCAGTACTTC.

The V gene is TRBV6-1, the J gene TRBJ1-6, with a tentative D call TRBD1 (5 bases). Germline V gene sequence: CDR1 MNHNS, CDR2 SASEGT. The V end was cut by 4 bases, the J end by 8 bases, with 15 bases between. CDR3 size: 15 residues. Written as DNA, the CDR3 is TGTGCCAGCAGTGGATCCAGGGAACCGGATTCACCCCTCCACTTT. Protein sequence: CASSGSREPDSPLHF.

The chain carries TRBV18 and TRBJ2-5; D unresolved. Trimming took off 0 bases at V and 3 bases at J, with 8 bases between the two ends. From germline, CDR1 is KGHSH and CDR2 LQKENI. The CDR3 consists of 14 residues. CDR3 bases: TGTGCCAGCTCACCACCGAACAAGGAAGAGACCCAGTACTTC. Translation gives CASSPPNKEETQYF.

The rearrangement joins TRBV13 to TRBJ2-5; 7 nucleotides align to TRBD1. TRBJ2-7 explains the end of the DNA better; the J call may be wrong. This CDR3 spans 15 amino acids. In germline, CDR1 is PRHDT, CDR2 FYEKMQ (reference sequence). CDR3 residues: CASSPTRTGAYEQYF. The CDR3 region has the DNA TGTGCCAGCAGCCCGACTCGAACAGGGGCCTACGAGCAGTACTTC.

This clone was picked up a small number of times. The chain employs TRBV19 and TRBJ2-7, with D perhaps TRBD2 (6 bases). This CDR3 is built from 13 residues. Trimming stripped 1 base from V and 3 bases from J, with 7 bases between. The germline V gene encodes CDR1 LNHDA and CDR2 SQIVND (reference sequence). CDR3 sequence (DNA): TGTGCCAGTAGTATAGGGAGGGACTACGAGCAGTACTTC. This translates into CASSIGRDYEQYF.